What follows is one TCR beta chain and its context. A much larger clone lies one base from this, so it may be a read error. These data are taken from a study of Graves' ophthalmopathy and Graves' hyperthyroidism. In the study overall: Peripheral blood was collected at initial diagnosis, before any treatment.

Beta-chain TCR CDR3 regions were amplified from RNA transcripts. After a first-round RT-PCR with HTBI primers, a second-round multiplex PCR was run. TCRdb re-called the multiplex PCR reads through MiXCR, storing one row per CDR3 protein. Among hundreds of thousands of distinct CDR3 sequences listed, about two fifths were seen once. The CDR3 contains 13 residues. CDR1 is SGHVS, CDR2 FQNEAQ, per germline. CAS ≥3, NOSPECS ≥4, moderate-to-severe activity and duration under 3 months marked donors with ophthalmopathy. The sequence was collected from an adult man with Graves' ophthalmopathy. The V call is TRBV7-8, the J call TRBJ1-4, with D maybe TRBD1 (6 bases). Sequencing was carried out using peripheral blood. The CDR3 sequence is CANSRGLNEKLFF. The CDR3 DNA reads as TGTGCCAACAGCAGGGGCCTTAATGAAAAACTGTTTTTT.